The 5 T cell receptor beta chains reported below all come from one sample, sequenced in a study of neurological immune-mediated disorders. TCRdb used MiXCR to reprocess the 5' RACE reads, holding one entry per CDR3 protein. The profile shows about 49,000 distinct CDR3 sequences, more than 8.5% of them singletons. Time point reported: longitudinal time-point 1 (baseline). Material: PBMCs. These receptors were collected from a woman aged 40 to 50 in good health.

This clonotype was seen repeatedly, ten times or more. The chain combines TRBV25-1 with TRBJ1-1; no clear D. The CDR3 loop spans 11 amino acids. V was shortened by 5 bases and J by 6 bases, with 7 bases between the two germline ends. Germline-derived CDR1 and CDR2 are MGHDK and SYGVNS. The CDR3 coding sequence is TGTGCCAGCAGTCCTGGGGCTGAAGCTTTCTTT. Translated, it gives CASSPGAEAFF.

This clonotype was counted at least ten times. CDR3 amino acids: CASSEQGRMNTEAFF. CDR3 in DNA: TGTGCCAGCAGCGAACAGGGGAGGATGAACACTGAAGCTTTCTTT. V is TRBV7-8 and J is TRBJ1-1; 7 bases are shared with TRBD1. J was trimmed by 0 bases and V by 5 bases; bases with no gene match: 6. Germline assignment: CDR1 SGHVS and CDR2 FQNEAQ. The CDR3 has 15 amino acids. Using reference TRBV7-8 and TRBJ1-1 for the parts outside the CDR3, the full variable domain is GAGVSQSPRYKVAKRGQDVALRCDPISGHVSLFWYQQALGQGPEFLTYFQNEAQLDKSGLPSDRFFAERPEGSVSTLKIQRTQQEDSAVYLCASSEQGRMNTEAFFGQGTRLTVV.

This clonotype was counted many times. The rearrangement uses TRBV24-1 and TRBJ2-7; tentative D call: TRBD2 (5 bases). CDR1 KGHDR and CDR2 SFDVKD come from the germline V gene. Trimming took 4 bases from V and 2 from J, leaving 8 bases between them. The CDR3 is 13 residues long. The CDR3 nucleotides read TGTGCCACCAGTGACGCCGGGGCCTACGAGCAGTACTTC. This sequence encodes CATSDAGAYEQYF.

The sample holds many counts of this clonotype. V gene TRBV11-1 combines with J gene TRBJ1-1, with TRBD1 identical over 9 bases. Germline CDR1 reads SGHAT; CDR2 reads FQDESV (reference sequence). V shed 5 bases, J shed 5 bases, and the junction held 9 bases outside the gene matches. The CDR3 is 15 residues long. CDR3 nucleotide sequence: TGTGCCAGCAGCGCGAAACAGGGGGCGCTTACTGAAGCTTTCTTT. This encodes CASSAKQGALTEAFF.

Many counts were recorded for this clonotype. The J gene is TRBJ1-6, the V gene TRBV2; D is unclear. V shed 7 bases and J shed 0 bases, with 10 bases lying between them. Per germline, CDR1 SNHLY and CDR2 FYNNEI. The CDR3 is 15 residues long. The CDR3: CASKELVSYNSPLHF. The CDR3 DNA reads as TGTGCCAGCAAAGAGCTCGTCTCCTATAATTCACCCCTCCACTTT.